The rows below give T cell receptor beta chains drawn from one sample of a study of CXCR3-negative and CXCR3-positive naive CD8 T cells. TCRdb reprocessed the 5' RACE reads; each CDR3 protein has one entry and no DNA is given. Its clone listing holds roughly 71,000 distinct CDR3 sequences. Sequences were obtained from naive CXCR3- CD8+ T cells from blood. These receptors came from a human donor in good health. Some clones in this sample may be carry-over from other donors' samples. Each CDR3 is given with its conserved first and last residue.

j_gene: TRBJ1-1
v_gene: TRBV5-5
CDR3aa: CASSLGFLDTEAFF

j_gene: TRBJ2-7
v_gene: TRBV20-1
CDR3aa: CSARPGGTEQYF

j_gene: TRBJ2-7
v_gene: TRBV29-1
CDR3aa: CSVEVLSPYEQYF

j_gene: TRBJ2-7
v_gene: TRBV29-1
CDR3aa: CSVWTSATYEQYF

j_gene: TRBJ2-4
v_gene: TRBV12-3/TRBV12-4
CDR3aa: CASSSSGRAALAKNIQYF

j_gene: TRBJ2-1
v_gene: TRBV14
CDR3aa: CASSPRGAGVGNEQFF

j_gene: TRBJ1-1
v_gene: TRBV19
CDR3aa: CASSTDGNTEAFF

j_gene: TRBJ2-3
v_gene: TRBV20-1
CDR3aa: CSARAKGPSTQYF

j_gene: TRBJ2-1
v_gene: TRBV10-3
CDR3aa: CAISWTSGGGNEQFF

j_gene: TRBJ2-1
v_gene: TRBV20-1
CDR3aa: CSARDPRLAGNEQFF

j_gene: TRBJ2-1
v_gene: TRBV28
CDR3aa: CASRDGTSAYNEQFF

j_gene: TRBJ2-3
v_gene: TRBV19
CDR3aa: CASTPSSWETQYF

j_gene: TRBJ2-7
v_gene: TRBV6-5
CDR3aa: CASSYGGRGDEQYF

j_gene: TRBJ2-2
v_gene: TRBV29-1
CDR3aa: CSATTGTGELFF

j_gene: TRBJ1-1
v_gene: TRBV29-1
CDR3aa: CSSDRVFSTEAFF

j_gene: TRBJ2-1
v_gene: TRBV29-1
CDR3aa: CSVEGLGRGDEQFF

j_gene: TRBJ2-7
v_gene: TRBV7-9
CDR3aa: CASSLEDYSYEQYF

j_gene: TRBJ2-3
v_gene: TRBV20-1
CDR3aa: CSATSGRRTDTQYF

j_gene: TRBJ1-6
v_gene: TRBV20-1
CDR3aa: CSARIGRDNSPLHF

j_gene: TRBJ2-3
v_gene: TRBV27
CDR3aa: CASSLWEGASTDTQYF

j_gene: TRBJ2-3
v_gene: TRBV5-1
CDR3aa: CASSLQSGSGTDTQYF

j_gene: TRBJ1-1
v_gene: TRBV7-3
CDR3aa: CASSPETGASEAFF

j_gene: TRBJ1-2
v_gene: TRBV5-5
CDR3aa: CASSLGLGVGANYGYTF

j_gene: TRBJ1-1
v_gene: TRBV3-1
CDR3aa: CASSEGSMNTEAFF

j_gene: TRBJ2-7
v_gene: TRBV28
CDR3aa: CATLDREAYEQYF

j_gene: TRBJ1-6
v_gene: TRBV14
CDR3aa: CASSQGRLNSPLHF

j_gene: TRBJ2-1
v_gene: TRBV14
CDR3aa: CASSLARGAYNEQFF

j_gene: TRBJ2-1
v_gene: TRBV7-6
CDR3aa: CASSLVVGSSGSGEQFF

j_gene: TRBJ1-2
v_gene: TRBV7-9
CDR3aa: CASSPGDRTNYGYTF

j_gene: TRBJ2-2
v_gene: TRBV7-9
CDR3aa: CASSSGTGLTGELFF

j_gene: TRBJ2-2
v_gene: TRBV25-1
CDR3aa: CASSEIQGPGGELFF

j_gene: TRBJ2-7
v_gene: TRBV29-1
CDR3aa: CSLRQGADEQYF

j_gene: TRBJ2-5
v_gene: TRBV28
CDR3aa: CASSSVGAQETQYF

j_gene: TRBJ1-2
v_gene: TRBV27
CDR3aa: CASLPLEGTGYTF

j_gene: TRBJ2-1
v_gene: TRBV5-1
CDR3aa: CASSLDPILGNGGAYNEQFF

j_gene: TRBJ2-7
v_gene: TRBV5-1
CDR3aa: CASGDSTYEQYF

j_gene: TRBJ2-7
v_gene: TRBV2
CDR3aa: CASREDISYEQYF

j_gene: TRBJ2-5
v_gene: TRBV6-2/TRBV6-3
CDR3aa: CASTHGGGAQETQYF

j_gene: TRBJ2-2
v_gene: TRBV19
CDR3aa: CASSWYLGDTGELFF

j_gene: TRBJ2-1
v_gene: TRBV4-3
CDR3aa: CASSLHDRGLYNEQFF

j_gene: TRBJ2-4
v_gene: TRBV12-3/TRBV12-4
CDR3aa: CASSLASSNIQYF